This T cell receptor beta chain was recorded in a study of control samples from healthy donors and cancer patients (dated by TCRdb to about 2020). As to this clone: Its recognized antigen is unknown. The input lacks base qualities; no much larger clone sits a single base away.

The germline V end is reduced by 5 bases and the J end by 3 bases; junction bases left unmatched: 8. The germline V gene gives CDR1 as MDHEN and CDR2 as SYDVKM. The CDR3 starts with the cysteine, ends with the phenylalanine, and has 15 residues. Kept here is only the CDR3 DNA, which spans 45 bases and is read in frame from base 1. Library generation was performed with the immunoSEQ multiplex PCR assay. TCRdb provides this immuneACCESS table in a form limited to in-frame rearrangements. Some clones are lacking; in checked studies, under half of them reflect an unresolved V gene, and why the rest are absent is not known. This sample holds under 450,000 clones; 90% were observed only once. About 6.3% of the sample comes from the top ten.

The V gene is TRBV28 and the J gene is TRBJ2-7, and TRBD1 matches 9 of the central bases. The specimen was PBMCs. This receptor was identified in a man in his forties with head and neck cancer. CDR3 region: CASSTRTGVSYEQYF. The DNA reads TGTGCCAGCAGTACCCGGACAGGGGTGAGCTACGAGCAGTACTTC.